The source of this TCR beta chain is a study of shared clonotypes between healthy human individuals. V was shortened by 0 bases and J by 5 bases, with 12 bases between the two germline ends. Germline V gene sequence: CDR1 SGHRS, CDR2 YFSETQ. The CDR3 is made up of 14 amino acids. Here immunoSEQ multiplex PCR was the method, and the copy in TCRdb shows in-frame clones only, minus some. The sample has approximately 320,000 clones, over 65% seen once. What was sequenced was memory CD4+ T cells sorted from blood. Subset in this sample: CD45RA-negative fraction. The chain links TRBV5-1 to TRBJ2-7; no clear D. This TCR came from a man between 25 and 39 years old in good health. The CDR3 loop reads CASSLVGTPNEQYF. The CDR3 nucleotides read TGCGCCAGCAGCTTGGTGGGAACTCCCAACGAGCAGTACTTC.